This TCR beta chain appears in the sequencing data of a study of molecular identifiers for immune sequencing clone quantification. Points from the study as a whole: For effector cells, clones above 20 RNA copies held over 98% of molecules; for naive cells, under 1%. Spike-in Jurkat TCR RNA from a single cell reportedly registered among 900,000 to 1,000,000 naive cells.

Methods described previously, with TCR primers listed, were used for bulk TCR libraries. A single record per CDR3 protein comes from TCRdb applying MiXCR to the PCR reads. Altogether 490,000 or so distinct CDR3 sequences are present, about a fifth being singletons, with the ten largest covering around 0.84%. Germline values: CDR1 MGHRA, CDR2 YSYEKL. V lost 4 bases and J lost 3, with 16 bases in between. This CDR3 is built from 15 residues. Naive CD8 T cells were picked out by sorting for CD8+CD4-CCR7+CD45RA+. In the case of this clonotype: Its antigen is still unknown. This sequence may be a read error, since a much larger clone differs from it by one base. Because the CDR3 is missing its conserved closing phenylalanine or tryptophan, this is likely a read error.

The sample taken for sequencing was naive CD8+ T cells from blood, with Jurkat cell RNA spiked in. The subset: FACS-sorted CD8+CD4-CCR7+CD45RA+ naive T cells. The rearrangement links TRBV4-1 to TRBJ2-7, with a possible D match to TRBD1 (6 bases). The clonotype comes from a human donor in good health. Some libraries in this study had Jurkat cell RNA spiked in. CDR3 in DNA: TGCGCCAGCAGCCCGACCTTGGACAGAGGCTACGAGCAGTACTCC. Amino acids: CASSPTLDRGYEQYS.